Given below is one T cell receptor beta chain in context. The CDR3 has 15 amino acids. V dropped 2 bases and J dropped 0 bases, with 7 bases sitting between them. The germline V gene has CDR1 KGHSH and CDR2 LQKENI. The data are from a study of blood T cell repertoires in COVID-19. At the level of the study: The United States, Italy and Spain supplied acute and convalescent COVID-19 samples. The analysed material was cDNA or gDNA that came from T cells, B-cell-depleted T cells, or PBMCs.

As originally analysed: Nucleated cell number was recorded as an estimate derived from reference gene primer amplification. The repertoire was sequenced with immunoSEQ multiplex PCR; TCRdb's copy has only in-frame clones and lacks some. Clonal size and the V and J genes are those of that table, whereas D and trimming came from the DNA. The sample includes under 250,000 clones, around 86% of them seen just once. This receptor was obtained from a woman aged 60 to 75 who had recovered from COVID-19. V and J are TRBV18 and TRBJ2-2; unclear D gene. Material for sequencing was peripheral blood. The CDR3 here is CASSPTSSNTGELFF. The DNA of the CDR3 is TGTGCCAGCTCACCAACAAGTTCGAACACCGGGGAGCTGTTTTTT.